This entry lists 22 T cell receptor beta chains sequenced from one sample in a study of CD8 T cells in ankylosing spondylitis. TCRdb redid the calling of the 5' RACE reads with MiXCR, one entry per CDR3 protein. The sample holds approximately 220,000 distinct CDR3 sequences, under 30% seen once. Sequencing used blood, either unsorted or a sorted T cell fraction (not recorded which). The receptors here all came from a male donor with ankylosing spondylitis or in good health (not recorded which).

This clonotype was seen more than once but under ten times. The CDR3 nucleotides read TGCAGCGTATTTGGGGGAAGCAACATTCAGTACTTC. Translated: CSVFGGSNIQYF. V gene TRBV29-1 combines with J gene TRBJ2-4, with D perhaps matching TRBD1 or TRBD2 (5 bases each). Germline CDR1 and CDR2: SQVTM and ANQGSEA. CDR3 size: 12 residues. Trimming removed 6 bases from V and 7 bases from J, with 13 bases in between.

The table lists this clonotype with many counts. The chain has TRBV5-1 and TRBJ2-7; TRBD2 matches at 9 bases. Germline CDR1 and CDR2: SGHRS and YFSETQ. The CDR3 loop spans 15 amino acids. Trimming took 2 bases from V and 2 from J; bases not matched to a gene: 5. In nucleotides, the CDR3 is TGCGCCAGCAGCTTACAAGCGGGGGGAACCTACGAGCAGTACTTC. Amino acid sequence: CASSLQAGGTYEQYF.

This clonotype was counted many times. The genes are TRBV28 and TRBJ2-2; 7 positions match TRBD1. Germline values: CDR1 MDHEN, CDR2 SYDVKM. The CDR3 is made up of 19 amino acids. V dropped 4 bases and J dropped 0; count of bases not matched to a gene: 14. The CDR3 nucleotides are TGTGCCAGCAGTTCTCTTGCCGGGACAGCCAGTGCGAACACCGGGGAGCTGTTTTTT. This codes for CASSSLAGTASANTGELFF.

This chain uses TRBV24-1 with TRBJ2-7; D possibly corresponds to TRBD2 (6 bases). Trimming cost V 9 bases and J 5 bases, with 16 bases left between them. This CDR3 has 13 residues. The V gene's germline CDR1 is KGHDR and CDR2 SFDVKD. The CDR3 is CATSQWGGNEQYF. CDR3 nucleotide sequence: TGTGCCACCTCTCAATGGGGAGGAAACGAGCAGTACTTC.

This clonotype appeared many times. The V and J genes are TRBV5-4 and TRBJ2-2; 8 positions match TRBD1. CDR1 is SGHNT and CDR2 is YYREEE in the germline V gene (reference sequence). Trimming cost V 4 bases and J 1 base; bases outside gene matches: 6. This CDR3 region has 16 residues. The CDR3 loop is CASSPGTGKNTGELFF. The CDR3, as DNA: TGTGCCAGCAGCCCCGGGACAGGAAAGAACACCGGGGAGCTGTTTTTT. The full variable domain, completed using reference TRBV5-4 and TRBJ2-2, is ETGVTQSPTHLIKTRGQQVTLRCSSQSGHNTVSWYQQALGQGPQFIFQYYREEENGRGNFPPRFSGLQFPNYSSELNVNALELDDSALYLCASSPGTGKNTGELFFGEGSRLTVL.

Ten or more counts support this clonotype. The gene calls are TRBV12-3 or TRBV12-4 and TRBJ2-2, with D perhaps matching TRBD1 (7 bases). Trimming removed 6 bases from V and 8 bases from J, with 16 bases in between. This CDR3 region has 14 residues. In DNA, the CDR3 is TGTGCCAGCAGCCTCGGGTCAGGGGGGGGGGAGCTGTTTTTT. Amino acids: CASSLGSGGGELFF.

The chain combines TRBV12-3 or TRBV12-4 with TRBJ1-1; perhaps TRBD1 as D (5 bases). V was clipped by 5 bases and J by 2 bases, with 9 bases between them. The CDR3 length is 13 residues. CDR3 sequence reads: CASSQTVNTEAFF. The DNA of the CDR3 is TGTGCCAGCAGTCAGACAGTTAACACTGAAGCTTTCTTT.

This clonotype appeared a few times. CDR3 in DNA: TGTGCCACCAGCGGGGGGCCCGACTATGGCTACACCTTC. It codes for CATSGGPDYGYTF. The chain employs TRBV15 and TRBJ1-2, with TRBD1 as a possible D gene (6 bases). V lost 5 bases to trimming and J lost 3 bases, with 10 bases between them. The CDR3 totals 13 residues. The germline V gene encodes CDR1 LNHNV and CDR2 YYDKDF (reference sequence). Looking up the rest from reference TRBV15 and TRBJ1-2 gives the full variable domain: DAMVIQNPRYQVTQFGKPVTLSCSQTLNHNVMYWYQQKSSQAPKLLFHYYDKDFNNEADTPDNFQSRRPNTSFCFLDIRSPGLGDTAMYLCATSGGPDYGYTFGSGTRLTVV.

This clonotype has ten or more counts. The chain couples TRBV4-1 to TRBJ2-1; D gene ambiguous. This CDR3 has 18 residues. Germline CDR1 is MGHRA and CDR2 is YSYEKL. The V end was cut by 2 bases, the J end by 5 bases, with 22 bases between. DNA for the CDR3: TGCGCCAGCAGCCAAATCGACCTAGTTCCCGCCCCCAACAATGAGCAGTTCTTC. Its protein is CASSQIDLVPAPNNEQFF.

This clonotype was seen a handful of times. V and J are TRBV10-3 and TRBJ2-3; D gene uncertain. Germline CDR1 is ENHRY and CDR2 is SYGVKD. The V end lost 6 bases, the J end lost 3 bases, and 4 bases lay between the germline ends. The CDR3 loop spans 11 amino acids. The CDR3 coding sequence is TGTGCCATCAGGCAGACAGATACGCAGTATTTT. Its translation: CAIRQTDTQYF.

Many counts were recorded for this clonotype. The V and J genes are TRBV5-1 and TRBJ2-1; D tentatively fits TRBD1 or TRBD2 (5 bases each). The V gene lost 0 bases and the J gene lost 2 bases, with 9 bases spanning the gap. The CDR3 is 15 residues long. Germline CDR1 is SGHRS and CDR2 is YFSETQ. CDR3 loop: CASSLAQGAYNEQFF. CDR3 in DNA: TGCGCCAGCAGCTTGGCGCAGGGAGCCTACAATGAGCAGTTCTTC. Complete variable domain (other parts from reference TRBV5-1 and TRBJ2-1): KAGVTQTPRYLIKTRGQQVTLSCSPISGHRSVSWYQQTPGQGLQFLFEYFSETQRNKGNFPGRFSGRQFSNSRSEMNVSTLELGDSALYLCASSLAQGAYNEQFFGPGTRLTVL.

The sample holds many counts of this clonotype. J is TRBJ2-7 and V is TRBV5-1, with D hard to call. The CDR3 spans 17 residues. The V gene lost 0 bases and the J gene lost 3 bases, with 19 bases spanning the gap. The V gene's germline CDR1 is SGHRS and CDR2 YFSETQ. In DNA form, the CDR3 reads TGCGCCAGCAGCTTGGCAGCCGGCACAGTTTCGGGCTACGAGCAGTACTTC. Encoded protein: CASSLAAGTVSGYEQYF.

The chain uses TRBV2 and TRBJ2-7; D call uncertain. Per the germline V gene, CDR1 is SNHLY and CDR2 is FYNNEI. V was trimmed by 4 bases and J by 6 bases, leaving 13 bases between them. This CDR3 is built from 13 residues. CDR3 coding DNA: TGTGCCAGCAGTGTTAACGGTATGGGCGAGCAGTACTTC. Translated, it gives CASSVNGMGEQYF. The complete variable domain, with remaining parts taken from reference TRBV2 and TRBJ2-7, reads EPEVTQTPSHQVTQMGQEVILRCVPISNHLYFYWYRQILGQKVEFLVSFYNNEISEKSEIFDDQFSVERPDGSNFTLKIRSTKLEDSAMYFCASSVNGMGEQYFGPGTRLTVT.

The V gene is TRBV2, the J gene TRBJ2-1; unclear D gene. The CDR3 spans 11 residues. The germline gives CDR1 SNHLY, CDR2 FYNNEI. V lost 6 bases and J lost 10, with 10 bases in between. Here the CDR3 DNA reads TGTGCCAGCAGGGACCGGTCAGAGCAGTTCTTC. It is translated as CASRDRSEQFF.

This chain links TRBV5-1 with TRBJ2-3; no clear D gene. The CDR3 extends over 14 amino acids. The germline CDR1 and CDR2 sequences are SGHRS and YFSETQ. Trimming pared 4 bases from V and 2 bases from J, leaving 11 bases between. The CDR3 coding sequence is TGCGCCAGCAGCGAGACTTACCTCACAGATACGCAGTATTTT. Protein sequence: CASSETYLTDTQYF.

Concerning this clonotype: An end of the junction does not agree with germline; a read error may underlie this. V and J are TRBV6-5 and TRBJ1-1; 7 nucleotides agree with TRBD1. The CDR3 sequence is 14 residues long. CDR1 is MNHEY and CDR2 is SVGAGI in the germline V gene. CDR3 protein: CATSFGQVGTEAFF. The CDR3 DNA follows: TGTGCCACCAGTTTCGGACAGGTCGGCACTGAAGCTTTCTTC.

This clonotype was found a few times. V and J are TRBV6-5 and TRBJ1-2; the D is unclear. The CDR3 has 12 amino acids. The V and J ends lost 5 bases and 4 bases respectively, with 8 bases between them. Per germline, CDR1 MNHEY and CDR2 SVGAGI. The CDR3 coding sequence is TGTGCCAGCAGTCCCCGGGGCTATGGCTACACCTTC. It translates to CASSPRGYGYTF.

This clonotype was seen ten or more times. The chain couples TRBV6-5 to TRBJ1-2; TRBD1 might be the D (6 bases). The CDR3 totals 14 residues. Germline values: CDR1 MNHEY, CDR2 SVGAGI. V lost 0 bases to trimming and J lost 4 bases, with 9 bases between them. CDR3 in DNA: TGTGCCAGCAGTTACTCTGGGGGCGGCTATGGCTACACCTTC. It yields the protein CASSYSGGGYGYTF.

Ten or more counts support this clonotype. The CDR3 loop is CASSSLAEQYF. The CDR3 nucleotides are TGTGCCAGCAGTTCGTTGGCGGAGCAGTACTTC. This chain joins TRBV12-3 or TRBV12-4 and TRBJ2-7; no firm D call. This CDR3 is built from 11 residues. Trimming stripped 4 bases from V and 7 bases from J, with 8 bases between.

The chain joins TRBV20-1 to TRBJ2-5, with D uncertain. V was cut by 1 base and J by 2 bases, with 8 bases left in between. There are 13 residues in the CDR3. Germline-derived CDR1 and CDR2 are DFQATT and SNEGSKA (reference sequence). The CDR3 loop is CSARVSLQETQYF. The CDR3 DNA follows: TGCAGTGCTAGAGTTTCACTTCAAGAGACCCAGTACTTC.

The chain joins TRBV20-1 to TRBJ2-3, with a possible D match to TRBD2 (6 bases). Germline loops: CDR1 DFQATT, CDR2 SNEGSKA (reference sequence). Trimming stripped 1 base from V and 3 bases from J, with 11 bases between. This CDR3 has 14 residues. The CDR3 sequence is CSARAGSGTDTQYF. CDR3 bases: TGCAGTGCTAGAGCTGGTAGCGGTACAGATACGCAGTATTTT.

This clonotype was recorded at least ten times. This chain links TRBV5-1 with TRBJ2-5, with D tentatively TRBD2 (6 bases). V was shortened by 0 bases and J by 7 bases, with 19 bases between the two germline ends. This CDR3 has 16 amino acids. Germline lookup yields CDR1 SGHRS and CDR2 YFSETQ. CDR3 coding DNA: TGCGCCAGCAGCTTGGAAGTCGGGGGAGGCCCTGGGACCCAGTACTTC. It encodes CASSLEVGGGPGTQYF.